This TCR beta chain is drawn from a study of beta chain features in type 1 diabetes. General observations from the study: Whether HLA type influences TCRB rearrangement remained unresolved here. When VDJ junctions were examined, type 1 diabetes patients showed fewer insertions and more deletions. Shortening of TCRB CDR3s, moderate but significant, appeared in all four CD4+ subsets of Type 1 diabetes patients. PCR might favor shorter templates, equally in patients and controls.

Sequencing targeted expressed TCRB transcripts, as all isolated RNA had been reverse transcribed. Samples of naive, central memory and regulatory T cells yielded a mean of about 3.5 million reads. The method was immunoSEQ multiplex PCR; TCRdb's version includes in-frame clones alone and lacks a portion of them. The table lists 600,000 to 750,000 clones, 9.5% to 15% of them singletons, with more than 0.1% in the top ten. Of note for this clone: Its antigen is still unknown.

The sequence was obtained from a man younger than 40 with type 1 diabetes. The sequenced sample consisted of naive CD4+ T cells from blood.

The CDR3 here is CASSGDRGLGGYTF. Here the CDR3 DNA reads TGTGCCAGCAGCGGCGACAGGGGGCTTGGCGGCTACACCTTC. The rearrangement uses TRBV9 and TRBJ1-2, with 10 bases that match TRBD1. Germline V gene data show CDR1 as SGDLS and CDR2 as YYNGEE. CDR3 length equals 14 residues. Trimming at V came to 3 bases and at J to 8 bases, leaving 7 bases not matched to a gene.